This T cell receptor beta chain originates from a study of technical replicates of blood from several donors. The table lists this clone with a count of one. Repertoires were generated with immunoSEQ multiplex PCR, while TCRdb's copy carries only in-frame clones and drops some. The sample shows roughly 80,000 clones, about 95% of them seen only once. From germline, CDR1 is MNHEY and CDR2 SVGAGI. CDR3 length equals 15 residues. Trimming pared 6 bases from V and 4 bases from J, leaving 16 bases between. The TCR originated in a human donor in good health. The sample taken for sequencing was T cells isolated from PBMCs. The rearrangement uses TRBV6-5 and TRBJ2-1, with D perhaps TRBD2 (6 bases). The CDR3 region is CASSLLAGSYNEQFF. In DNA, the CDR3 is TGTGCCAGCAGCCTTTTGGCGGGATCTTACAATGAGCAGTTCTTC.